The 7 T cell receptor beta chains listed next were all sequenced from one sample in a study of cytomegalovirus exposure and HLA in healthy donors. The PCR was carried out with 60 Vbeta primers and 13 Jbeta primers. TCRdb keeps only in-frame clones here, not all; method: immunoSEQ multiplex PCR. The repertoire holds roughly 110,000 clones, with about 85% as singletons. Specimen: PBMCs. All receptors derive from a man aged 25-45 years in good health and CMV-seronegative.

The J gene is TRBJ2-7, the V gene TRBV6-5; 8 bases line up with TRBD1. J lost 3 bases, V lost 6 bases, and 7 bases had no gene match. This CDR3 is 14 amino acids long. The germline gives CDR1 MNHEY, CDR2 SVGAGI. CDR3 sequence reads: CASRQVTGVYEQYF. The CDR3 DNA is TGTGCCAGCAGACAAGTGACAGGGGTCTACGAGCAGTACTTC.

The chain employs TRBV6-1 and TRBJ1-1; D uncertain. The CDR3 consists of 14 residues. CDR1 and CDR2 from the germline V gene are MNHNS and SASEGT. Trimming shortened V by 1 base and J by 6 bases, and 12 bases separated the two germline ends. CDR3 in DNA: TGTGCCAGCAGTGAAGTCGCGAGGTCCCCTGAAGCTTTCTTT. It specifies CASSEVARSPEAFF.

This chain's CDR3 is CASRGLTSGEETQYF. In DNA, the CDR3 is TGTGCCAGCAGGGGATTGACTAGCGGGGAAGAGACCCAGTACTTC. V gene TRBV6-5 combines with J gene TRBJ2-5; 11 bases line up with TRBD2. V dropped 6 bases and J dropped 3; count of bases not matched to a gene: 6. Germline CDR1 reads MNHEY; CDR2 reads SVGAGI. This CDR3 contains 15 residues.

The chain employs TRBV28 and TRBJ2-5; 9 bases line up with TRBD2. The CDR3 is 15 amino acids. CDR1 is MDHEN, CDR2 SYDVKM, per germline. Trimming cost V 9 bases and J 5 bases; bases outside gene matches: 13. CDR3 residues: CASSRVAGVGETQYF. The DNA of the CDR3 is TGTGCCAGTAGTAGGGTAGCGGGAGTAGGGGAGACCCAGTACTTC.

The gene calls are TRBV5-4 and TRBJ2-5, with D possibly TRBD2 on 5 matching bases. The CDR3 runs 13 residues. In germline, CDR1 is SGHNT, CDR2 YYREEE (reference sequence). Trimming shortened V by 3 bases and J by 5 bases, and 11 bases separated the two germline ends. CDR3 residues: CASSWGGGETQYF. The CDR3, as DNA: TGTGCCAGCAGCTGGGGTGGCGGGGAGACCCAGTACTTC.

This chain connects TRBV18 to TRBJ2-5; a weak D match, TRBD1 (6 bases). Trimming stripped 4 bases from V and 5 bases from J, with 11 bases between. CDR3 size: 13 residues. Germline loops: CDR1 KGHSH, CDR2 LQKENI. The CDR3 loop is CASSQQRGETQYF. For the CDR3, the DNA is TGTGCCAGCTCACAGCAGAGGGGGGAGACCCAGTACTTC.

The chain has TRBV7-8 and TRBJ2-5, with a tentative D call TRBD1 (5 bases). Germline lookup yields CDR1 SGHVS and CDR2 FQNEAQ. The germline V and J ends were trimmed by 4 bases and 4 bases, with 16 bases remaining between them. The CDR3 length is 15 residues. The CDR3 DNA reads as TGTGCCAGCAGCTCGACGACTTGGGGCGGAGAGACCCAGTACTTC. Encoded protein: CASSSTTWGGETQYF.